This TCR beta chain was captured in a study of T cell repertoires in cytomegalovirus infection. Study-wide background: Used in the study were CMV epitopes, some recently identified and HLA-C-restricted, others well-studied and HLA-B-restricted. Public TCR beta signature analysis indicated the presence of both CMV infection and matching HLA type.

Notes on the study in general: Clonotype analysis showed dominance of the ex vivo response by HLA-C-restricted CMV-specific TCR beta clonotypes. Cumulated frequencies of public TCR beta families served to identify carriers of CMV plus the relevant HLA.

One entry per CDR3 protein results from TCRdb running MiXCR on the reads. Counted here are hundreds of thousands of distinct CDR3 sequences, about two fifths occurring once; the ten biggest clones make up around 45%. About this clonotype itself: Antigen unknown.

Sample: cultured PBMCs, taken from culture after CMV antigen stimulation. This sequence originates from a human donor in good health (CMV status not recorded). Some clones in this sample may be carry-over from other donors' samples.

The CDR3 nucleotides read TGTGCCAGCAGTCCACCCATGCTTCTGGGCACTGAAGCTTTCTTT. Amino acids: CASSPPMLLGTEAFF. This sequence joins TRBV6-1 and TRBJ1-1; D not certain. With 5 bases removed from V and 4 bases from J, the gap between germline ends came to 17 bases. Per the germline V gene, CDR1 is MNHNS and CDR2 is SASEGT. The CDR3 length is 15 residues.